The 12 T cell receptor beta chains given below trace back to one sample, sequenced in a study of cytomegalovirus exposure and HLA in healthy donors. The PCR had 60 Vbeta and 13 Jbeta primers. Repertoires were generated with immunoSEQ multiplex PCR, while TCRdb's copy carries only in-frame clones and drops some. The data show around 160,000 clones, approximately 78% seen once. Sequenced material: PBMCs. The receptors stem from a male donor in good health and CMV-seronegative.

This clone was observed a handful of times. The chain employs TRBV5-6 and TRBJ2-3; 10 bases agree with TRBD2. Per the germline V gene, CDR1 is SGHDT and CDR2 is YYEEEE. This CDR3 is built from 17 residues. The junction had 13 bases not matched to a gene; V was cut back by 4 bases and J by 5 bases. The CDR3 DNA reads TGTGCCAGCAGCCCAATCCCAAGCGGGAGGGCCAAAGATACGCAGTATTTT. This codes for CASSPIPSGRAKDTQYF. The entire variable domain, with the rest obtained from reference TRBV5-6 and TRBJ2-3, is as follows: DAGVTQSPTHLIKTRGQQVTLRCSPKSGHDTVSWYQQALGQGPQFIFQYYEEEERQRGNFPDRFSGHQFPNYSSELNVNALLLGDSALYLCASSPIPSGRAKDTQYFGPGTRLTVL.

CDR3 bases: TGTGCCAGCAGCGCCGAGACTAGCGGGGTCTCCTACAATGAGCAGTTCTTC. Translating it yields CASSAETSGVSYNEQFF. The gene calls are TRBV9 and TRBJ2-1; 11 positions match TRBD2. The CDR3 is 17 residues long. V dropped 3 bases and J dropped 0; count of bases not matched to a gene: 5. Germline V gives CDR1 SGDLS, CDR2 YYNGEE. The whole variable domain, filled in from reference TRBV9 and TRBJ2-1, reads DSGVTQTPKHLITATGQRVTLRCSPRSGDLSVYWYQQSLDQGLQFLIQYYNGEERAKGNILERFSAQQFPDLHSELNLSSLELGDSALYFCASSAETSGVSYNEQFFGPGTRLTVL.

This chain uses TRBV30 with TRBJ2-6, with 9 bases lining up with TRBD1. V lost 3 bases, J lost 0 bases, and 3 bases stayed unmatched. The CDR3 loop spans 16 amino acids. Germline CDR1 and CDR2: GTSNPN and SVGIG (reference sequence). This CDR3 is CAWRADRGSGANVLTF. The CDR3 coding sequence is TGTGCCTGGAGGGCGGACAGGGGCTCTGGGGCCAACGTCCTGACTTTC.

CDR3 DNA: TGTGCCAGCAGCTTCCGACAAGACATGAACACTGAAGCTTTCTTT. Translating it yields CASSFRQDMNTEAFF. The chain recombines TRBV7-8 with TRBJ1-1; no firm D call. The germline V gene encodes CDR1 SGHVS and CDR2 FQNEAQ. The V end was cut by 3 bases, the J end by 0 bases, with 11 bases between. This CDR3 has 15 amino acids. Combining the CDR3 with reference TRBV7-8 and TRBJ1-1 gives the whole variable domain GAGVSQSPRYKVAKRGQDVALRCDPISGHVSLFWYQQALGQGPEFLTYFQNEAQLDKSGLPSDRFFAERPEGSVSTLKIQRTQQEDSAVYLCASSFRQDMNTEAFFGQGTRLTVV.

The gene calls are TRBV4-3 and TRBJ2-5, with a possible D match to TRBD2 (5 bases). The DNA matches TRBJ2-7 better at its end, which makes the J call doubtful. Germline loops: CDR1 LGHNA, CDR2 YSLEER. The CDR3 extends over 15 amino acids. Here the CDR3 reads CASSQPELVAHEQYF. The CDR3 bases are TGCGCCAGCAGCCAACCCGAACTAGTTGCCCACGAGCAGTACTTC.

This rearrangement joins TRBV25-1 to TRBJ1-1; tentatively, D is TRBD1 (5 bases). V was cut by 6 bases and J by 1 base, with 9 bases left in between. Per germline, CDR1 MGHDK and CDR2 SYGVNS. This CDR3 region has 13 residues. Here the CDR3 reads CASRGQANTEAFF. The CDR3 DNA sequence: TGTGCCAGCAGGGGGCAGGCGAACACTGAAGCTTTCTTT.

This chain connects TRBV19 to TRBJ1-5; D gene unclear. Trimming stripped 7 bases from V and 0 bases from J, with 13 bases between. The CDR3 consists of 15 residues. In germline, CDR1 is LNHDA, CDR2 SQIVND (reference sequence). CDR3 residues: CASTRSGVSNQPQHF. In DNA, the CDR3 is TGTGCCAGTACCCGATCCGGGGTTAGCAATCAGCCCCAGCATTTT.

The V gene is TRBV7-8, the J gene TRBJ2-2; a possible D gene is TRBD1 (6 bases). Germline V gene sequence: CDR1 SGHVS, CDR2 FQNEAQ. This CDR3 is 13 amino acids long. The ends were cut back, 4 bases at V and 7 bases at J, with 10 bases in the middle. The CDR3 loop reads CASSSQGIGELFF. CDR3 coding DNA: TGTGCCAGCAGCTCCCAGGGGATCGGGGAGCTGTTTTTT.

The chain combines TRBV30 with TRBJ1-1, with D unresolved. The length of the CDR3 is 11 residues. Per germline, CDR1 GTSNPN and CDR2 SVGIG (reference sequence). Between the trimmed V and J ends, which lost 1 base and 8 bases, there was a span of 8 bases. CDR3 DNA sequence: TGTGCCTGGAGTGATACGGGGGAAGCTTTCTTT. It is translated as CAWSDTGEAFF.

Note on this clone: Germline and junction disagree at one end, which may indicate a read error. The V gene is TRBV5-4, the J gene TRBJ2-6, with 9 bases identical to TRBD1. The CDR3 contains 19 residues. The V gene's germline CDR1 is SGHNT and CDR2 YYREEE (reference sequence). The CDR3 DNA sequence: TGTGCCAGCAGCTCACCAGGACAGGGGCTTTACTCTGGGGCCAACGGCCTGACTTTC. It codes for CASSSPGQGLYSGANGLTF. Looking up the rest from reference TRBV5-4 and TRBJ2-6 gives the full variable domain: ETGVTQSPTHLIKTRGQQVTLRCSSQSGHNTVSWYQQALGQGPQFIFQYYREEENGRGNFPPRFSGLQFPNYSSELNVNALELDDSALYLCASSSPGQGLYSGANGLTFGAGSRLTVL.

This chain connects TRBV6-6 to TRBJ2-2; 9 nucleotides line up with TRBD1. CDR1 and CDR2 from the germline V gene are MNHNY and SVGAGI (reference sequence). The CDR3 has 16 amino acids. Trimming cost V 5 bases and J 4 bases; bases outside gene matches: 8. The CDR3 sequence is CASSQEGQGRTGELFF. Written as DNA, the CDR3 is TGTGCCAGCAGTCAGGAGGGACAGGGCCGCACCGGGGAGCTGTTTTTT.

This clone was counted a single time. The chain carries TRBV7-8 and TRBJ1-6; TRBD1 is a possible D gene (5 bases). The CDR3 runs to 13 residues. Trimming took off 5 bases at V and 11 bases at J, with 13 bases between the two ends. CDR1 and CDR2 (germline): SGHVS, FQNEAQ. The CDR3 bases are TGTGCCAGCAGCGCCAGGGCCGGGCCACCCCTCCACTTT. Amino acids: CASSARAGPPLHF. The whole variable domain, remainder taken from reference TRBV7-8 and TRBJ1-6, is GAGVSQSPRYKVAKRGQDVALRCDPISGHVSLFWYQQALGQGPEFLTYFQNEAQLDKSGLPSDRFFAERPEGSVSTLKIQRTQQEDSAVYLCASSARAGPPLHFGNGTRLTVT.